The rows below give T cell receptor beta chains drawn from one sample of a study of neurological immune-mediated disorders. Each CDR3 protein gets one entry after TCRdb re-called the 5' RACE reads with MiXCR. The sample yields some 24,000 distinct CDR3 sequences, over 5% seen once. The sample comprised PBMCs. The receptors here all came from a woman in her 40s in good health. Each CDR3 is given with its conserved first and last residue. The order of the fields is V gene, J gene, CDR3 protein.

>TRBV20-1|TRBJ2-3
CSAPDRSSDTQYF
>TRBV5-1|TRBJ2-1
CASSLVVGGPQQFF
>TRBV7-8|TRBJ2-1
CASSLASGFSSYNEQFF
>TRBV10-3|TRBJ1-1
CAIQEGQVSEAFF
>TRBV27|TRBJ2-7
CASSFPGQGWYEQYF
>TRBV27|TRBJ2-7
CASRKDGYEQYF
>TRBV20-1|TRBJ2-1
CSAREEFRSDEQFF
>TRBV5-5|TRBJ1-5
CASSTTPNQPQHF
>TRBV20-1|TRBJ2-7
CSASSGRDLDEQYF
>TRBV3-1|TRBJ2-7
CASSQAGGLPLRYF
>TRBV6-6|TRBJ2-5
CASSYVGHQETQYF
>TRBV11-2|TRBJ1-1
CASSPGAAGLRTEAFF
>TRBV6-2/TRBV6-3|TRBJ1-2
CASTLTGTYGYTF
>TRBV28|TRBJ2-3
CASSPFRAGTGPDTQYF
>TRBV20-1|TRBJ2-7
CSAPGAGAHEQYF
>TRBV14|TRBJ2-3
CASSRLADTQYF
>TRBV12-3/TRBV12-4|TRBJ1-3
CASSFRGRSSGNTIYF
>TRBV20-1|TRBJ2-7
CSASPTVGEQYF
>TRBV9|TRBJ2-7
CASSVDNAGQGGKQYF
>TRBV9|TRBJ2-2
CASSLHSGSFTGELFF
>TRBV20-1|TRBJ2-7
CSAPSTGAYEQYF
>TRBV6-2/TRBV6-3|TRBJ2-3
CASRLSGLRTDTQYF
>TRBV6-1|TRBJ1-6
CASSAGQGGSPLHF
>TRBV20-1|TRBJ2-4
CSATESGRTAKNIQYF
>TRBV29-1|TRBJ2-7
CSVGGIRSYEQYF
>TRBV28|TRBJ1-4
CASNIVSEKLFF